This T cell receptor beta chain derives from a study of blood T cell repertoires in COVID-19. The authors' processing: Reference gene primer amplification gave estimated nucleated cell counts. Data came from immunoSEQ multiplex PCR; TCRdb stores just in-frame clones and leaves some out. V, J and clone size reflect that table, while D and trimming were determined from the DNA. In the table there are about 120,000 clones, about 86% of which are singletons. The CDR3 covers 16 residues. The junction had 11 bases not matched to a gene; V was cut back by 5 bases and J by 6 bases. Looked up from germline, CDR1 is SGHVS and CDR2 is FQNEAQ.

Sequencing input: peripheral blood. The receptor comes from a man older than 75 with active or convalescent COVID-19. The V call is TRBV7-8, the J call TRBJ2-2; TRBD1 matches 8 bases. This CDR3 is CASSMRRGPQPGELFF. The DNA for the CDR3 is TGTGCCAGCAGCATGCGCAGGGGGCCCCAACCCGGGGAGCTGTTTTTT.